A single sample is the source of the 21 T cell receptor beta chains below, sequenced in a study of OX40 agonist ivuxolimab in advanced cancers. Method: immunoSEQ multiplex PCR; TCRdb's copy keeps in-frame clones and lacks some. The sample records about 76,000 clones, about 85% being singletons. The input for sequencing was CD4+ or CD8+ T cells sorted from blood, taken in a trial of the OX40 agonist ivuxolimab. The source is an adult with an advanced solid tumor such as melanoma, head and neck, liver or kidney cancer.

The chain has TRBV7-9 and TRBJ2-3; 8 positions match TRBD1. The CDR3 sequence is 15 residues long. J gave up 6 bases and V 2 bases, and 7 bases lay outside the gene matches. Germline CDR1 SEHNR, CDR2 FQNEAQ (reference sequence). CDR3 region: CASSLSRGQFDTQYF. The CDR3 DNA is TGTGCCAGCAGCTTAAGCAGGGGGCAGTTTGATACGCAGTATTTT. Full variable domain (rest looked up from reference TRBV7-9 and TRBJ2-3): DTGVSQNPRHKITKRGQNVTFRCDPISEHNRLYWYRQTLGQGPEFLTYFQNEAQLEKSRLLSDRFSAERPKGSFSTLEIQRTEQGDSAMYLCASSLSRGQFDTQYFGPGTRLTVL.

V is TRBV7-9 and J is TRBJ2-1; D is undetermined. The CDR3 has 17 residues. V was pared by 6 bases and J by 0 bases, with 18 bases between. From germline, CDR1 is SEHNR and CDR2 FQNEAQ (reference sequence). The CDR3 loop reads CASSLTTSWSSYNEQFF. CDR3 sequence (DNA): TGTGCCAGCAGTTTAACTACTTCCTGGAGCTCCTACAATGAGCAGTTCTTC. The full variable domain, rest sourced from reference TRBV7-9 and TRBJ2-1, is DTGVSQNPRHKITKRGQNVTFRCDPISEHNRLYWYRQTLGQGPEFLTYFQNEAQLEKSRLLSDRFSAERPKGSFSTLEIQRTEQGDSAMYLCASSLTTSWSSYNEQFFGPGTRLTVL.

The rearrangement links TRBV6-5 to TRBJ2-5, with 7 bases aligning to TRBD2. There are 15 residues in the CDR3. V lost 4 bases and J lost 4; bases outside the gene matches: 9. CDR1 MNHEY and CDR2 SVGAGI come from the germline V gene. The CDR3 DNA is TGTGCCAGCAGTTTTACTGGGGGGGGACCAGAGACCCAGTACTTC. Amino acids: CASSFTGGGPETQYF.

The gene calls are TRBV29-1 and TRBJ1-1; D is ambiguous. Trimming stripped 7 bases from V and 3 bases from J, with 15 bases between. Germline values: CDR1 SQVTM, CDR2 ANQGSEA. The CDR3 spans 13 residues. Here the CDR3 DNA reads TGCAGCGCCTCCTTTGGGCGCGACACTGAAGCTTTCTTT. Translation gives CSASFGRDTEAFF. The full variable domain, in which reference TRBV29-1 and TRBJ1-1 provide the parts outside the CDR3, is SAVISQKPSRDICQRGTSLTIQCQVDSQVTMMFWYRQQPGQSLTLIATANQGSEATYESGFVIDKFPISRPNLTFSTLTVSNMSPEDSSIYLCSASFGRDTEAFFGQGTRLTVV.

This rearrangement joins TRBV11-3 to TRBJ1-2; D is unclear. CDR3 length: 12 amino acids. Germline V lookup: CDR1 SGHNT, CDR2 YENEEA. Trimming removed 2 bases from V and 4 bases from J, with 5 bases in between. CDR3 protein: CASSLSGYGYTF. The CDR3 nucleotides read TGTGCCAGCAGCTTATCGGGCTATGGCTACACCTTC.

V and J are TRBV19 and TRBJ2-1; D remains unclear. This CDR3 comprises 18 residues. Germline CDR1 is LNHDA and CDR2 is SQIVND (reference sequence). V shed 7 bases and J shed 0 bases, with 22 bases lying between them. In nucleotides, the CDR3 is TGTGCCAGTACGTCCCTGCCCCGGGCCCTCGACTCCTACAATGAGCAGTTCTTC. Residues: CASTSLPRALDSYNEQFF.

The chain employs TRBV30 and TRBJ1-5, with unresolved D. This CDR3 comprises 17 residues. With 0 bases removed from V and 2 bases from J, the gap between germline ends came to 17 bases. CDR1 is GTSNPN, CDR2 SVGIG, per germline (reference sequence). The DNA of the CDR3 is TGTGCCTGGAGTGTTTCACCCACTTCTAAGGGCAATCAGCCCCAGCATTTT. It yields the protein CAWSVSPTSKGNQPQHF.

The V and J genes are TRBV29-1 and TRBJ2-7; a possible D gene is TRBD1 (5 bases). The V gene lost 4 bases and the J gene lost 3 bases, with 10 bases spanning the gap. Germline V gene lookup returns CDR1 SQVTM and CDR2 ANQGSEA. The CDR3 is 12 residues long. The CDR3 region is CSVAGPVYEQYF. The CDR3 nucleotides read TGCAGCGTTGCAGGGCCAGTCTACGAGCAGTACTTC.

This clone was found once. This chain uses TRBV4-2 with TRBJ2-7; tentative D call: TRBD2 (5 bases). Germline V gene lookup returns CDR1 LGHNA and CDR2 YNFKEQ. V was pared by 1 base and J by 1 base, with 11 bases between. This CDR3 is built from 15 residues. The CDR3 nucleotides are TGTGCCAGCAGCCAAGGGGATAGCGAATCCTACGAGCAGTACTTC. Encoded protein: CASSQGDSESYEQYF.

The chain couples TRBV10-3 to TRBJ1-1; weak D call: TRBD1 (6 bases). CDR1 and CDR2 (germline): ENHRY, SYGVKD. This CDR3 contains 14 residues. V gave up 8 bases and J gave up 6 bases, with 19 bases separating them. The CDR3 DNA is TGTGCCATCTCCCTGCAGGGGAAAAGTCCTGAAGCTTTCTTT. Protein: CAISLQGKSPEAFF.

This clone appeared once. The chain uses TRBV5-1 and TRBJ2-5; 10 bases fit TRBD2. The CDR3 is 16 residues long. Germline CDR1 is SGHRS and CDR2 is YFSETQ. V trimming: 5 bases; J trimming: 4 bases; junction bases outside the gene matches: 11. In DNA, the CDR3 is TGCGCCAGCAGAGTGGGTAGTCTAGCGGGGGCAGAGACCCAGTACTTC. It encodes CASRVGSLAGAETQYF.

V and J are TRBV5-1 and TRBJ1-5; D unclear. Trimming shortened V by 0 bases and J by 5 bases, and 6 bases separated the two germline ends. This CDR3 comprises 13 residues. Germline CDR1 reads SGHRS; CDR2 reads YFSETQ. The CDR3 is CASSLDPDQPQHF. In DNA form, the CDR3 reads TGCGCCAGCAGCTTGGATCCCGATCAGCCCCAGCATTTT.

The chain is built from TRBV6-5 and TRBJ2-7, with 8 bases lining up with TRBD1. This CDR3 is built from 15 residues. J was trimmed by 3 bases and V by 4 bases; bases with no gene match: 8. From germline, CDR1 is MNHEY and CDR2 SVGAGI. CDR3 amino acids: CASSSDRASFYEQYF. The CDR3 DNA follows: TGTGCCAGCAGTTCGGACAGGGCTTCCTTCTACGAGCAGTACTTC.

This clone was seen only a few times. The CDR3 here is CASSSRRQGSALETQYF. In DNA, the CDR3 is TGTGCCAGCAGCTCTCGCAGACAGGGGTCAGCTTTAGAGACCCAGTACTTC. The gene calls are TRBV5-4 and TRBJ2-5; TRBD1 matches 8 bases. There are 17 residues in the CDR3. After removal of 3 bases from V and 4 bases from J, the junction contained 14 bases not matched to a gene. Germline V gene sequence: CDR1 SGHNT, CDR2 YYREEE (reference sequence).

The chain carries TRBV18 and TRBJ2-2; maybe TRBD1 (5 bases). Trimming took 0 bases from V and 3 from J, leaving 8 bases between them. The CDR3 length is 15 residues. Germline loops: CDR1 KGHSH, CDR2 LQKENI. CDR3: CASSPPVGHTGELFF. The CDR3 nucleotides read TGTGCCAGCTCACCACCGGTGGGGCACACCGGGGAGCTGTTTTTT.

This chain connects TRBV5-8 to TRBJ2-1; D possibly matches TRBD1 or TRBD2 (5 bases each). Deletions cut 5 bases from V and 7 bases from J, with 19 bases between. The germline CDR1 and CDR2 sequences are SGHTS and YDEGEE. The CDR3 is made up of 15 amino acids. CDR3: CASSLGQGVGNEQFF. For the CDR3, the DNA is TGTGCCAGCAGTCTTGGGCAGGGAGTGGGGAATGAGCAGTTCTTC.

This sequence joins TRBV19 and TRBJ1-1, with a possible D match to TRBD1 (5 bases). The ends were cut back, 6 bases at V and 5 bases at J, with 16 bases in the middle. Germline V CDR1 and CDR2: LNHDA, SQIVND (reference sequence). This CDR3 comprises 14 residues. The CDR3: CASSKPGRWTEAFF. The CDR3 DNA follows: TGTGCCAGTAGCAAACCGGGACGCTGGACTGAAGCTTTCTTT.

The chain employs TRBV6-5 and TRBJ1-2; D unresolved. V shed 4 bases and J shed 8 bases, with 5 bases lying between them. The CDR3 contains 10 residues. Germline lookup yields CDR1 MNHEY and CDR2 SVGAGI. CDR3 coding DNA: TGTGCCAGCAGTTCAGGCGGCTACACCTTC. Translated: CASSSGGYTF.

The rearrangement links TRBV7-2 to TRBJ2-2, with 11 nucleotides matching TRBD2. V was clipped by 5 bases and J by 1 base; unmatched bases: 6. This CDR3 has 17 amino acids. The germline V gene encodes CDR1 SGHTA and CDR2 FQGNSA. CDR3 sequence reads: CASSVGTSGQNTGELFF. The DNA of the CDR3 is TGTGCCAGCAGCGTCGGGACTAGCGGACAGAACACCGGGGAGCTGTTTTTT.

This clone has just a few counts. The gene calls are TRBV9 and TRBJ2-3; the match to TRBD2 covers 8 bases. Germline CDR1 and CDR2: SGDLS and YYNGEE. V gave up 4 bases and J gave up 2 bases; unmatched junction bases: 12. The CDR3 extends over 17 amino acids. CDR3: CASSLEGLARITDTQYF. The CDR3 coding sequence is TGTGCCAGCAGCTTAGAAGGACTAGCACGTATCACAGATACGCAGTATTTT.

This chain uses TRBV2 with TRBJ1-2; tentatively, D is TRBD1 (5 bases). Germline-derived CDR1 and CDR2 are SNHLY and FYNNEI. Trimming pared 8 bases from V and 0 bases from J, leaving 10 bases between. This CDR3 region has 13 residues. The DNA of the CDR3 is TGTGCCAGCCGGGACGGTGCTAACTATGGCTACACCTTC. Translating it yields CASRDGANYGYTF.